This T cell receptor beta chain came from a study of blood T cell repertoires in COVID-19. Turning to the study itself: Spain, Italy and the United States supplied samples that represented acute and convalescent COVID-19. In each case, the material was cDNA or gDNA derived from T cells, B-cell-depleted T cells, or PBMCs.

Methods used by the authors: Estimation of nucleated cell counts was performed using reference gene primer amplification. Generated by immunoSEQ multiplex PCR, the TCRdb table keeps only in-frame clones and is missing some. That table gives V, J and clone size, and the DNA gave D and trimming. The repertoire consists of about 140,000 clones, with roughly 80% occurring once and the leading ten covering roughly 9.8%. This clonotype originated in a man between 60 and 75 years old who had recovered from COVID-19. What was sequenced was peripheral blood.

CDR3 region: CASSLELSGTPTINTGELFF. The CDR3 nucleotides read TGTGCCAGCAGCTTAGAATTGAGCGGGACCCCAACTATAAACACCGGGGAGCTGTTTTTT. This chain connects TRBV11-2 to TRBJ2-2, with 7 bases fitting TRBD2. Germline CDR1 is SGHAT and CDR2 is FQNNGV. V was pared by 0 bases and J by 2 bases, with 15 bases of the junction left unmatched. This CDR3 comprises 20 residues.